The 3 T cell receptor beta chains listed next were all sequenced from one sample in a study of cytomegalovirus exposure and HLA in healthy donors (dated by TCRdb to 2017 to 2019). Library construction relied on the immunoSEQ multiplex PCR assay. The multiplex PCR relied on a mix of 60 forward primers for TCR Vbeta segments and 13 reverse primers for TCR Jbeta segments. In TCRdb, the immuneACCESS table is reduced to in-frame sequences with V and J assigned. These tables do not hold every clone; where another copy was compared, an unresolved V gene accounts for under half, and the others remain unexplained. This sample comprises some 130,000 clones, 60% to 80% of them detected only once. Jointly, the top ten make up over 2% of the sample. The sequencing input was PBMCs. The receptors were gathered from a young man in good health and CMV-seronegative.

The chain has TRBV9 and TRBJ1-3; D gene ambiguous. Germline-derived CDR1 and CDR2 are SGDLS and YYNGEE. Trimming took 4 bases from V and 7 from J, leaving 6 bases between them. The CDR3 totals 11 residues. CDR3 sequence reads: CASSPGNTIYF. The DNA of the CDR3 is TGTGCCAGCAGCCCCGGGAACACCATATATTTT.

The chain recombines TRBV19 with TRBJ1-2; a weak D match, TRBD1 (5 bases). The ends were cut back, 7 bases at V and 3 bases at J, with 18 bases in the middle. The CDR3 loop spans 15 amino acids. Per the germline V gene, CDR1 is LNHDA and CDR2 is SQIVND (reference sequence). The CDR3 spells CASTQPLLGDYGYTF. For the CDR3, the DNA is TGTGCCAGTACCCAACCCCTCCTAGGGGACTATGGCTACACCTTC.

The rearrangement joins TRBV27 to TRBJ2-2; no reliable D call. The CDR3 has 15 residues. CDR1 is MNHEY and CDR2 is SMNVEV in the germline V gene (reference sequence). V dropped 2 bases and J dropped 4 bases, with 11 bases sitting between them. CDR3 loop: CASSLTRGATGELFF. In DNA form, the CDR3 reads TGTGCCAGCAGTTTAACGCGCGGAGCCACCGGGGAGCTGTTTTTT.